This record looks at one TCR beta chain sequence and its context. CDR3 size: 13 residues. Trimming removed 4 bases from V and 5 bases from J, with 11 bases in between. Per the germline V gene, CDR1 is SGHRS and CDR2 is YFSETQ. This sample was included in a study of blood T cell repertoires in COVID-19. Produced via immunoSEQ multiplex PCR; TCRdb's table is partial and in-frame only. The table records over 60,000 clones, roughly 82% of them present only once. The clonotype comes from a human donor in a cohort sampled during active COVID-19. The gene calls are TRBV5-1 and TRBJ2-3; a possible D gene is TRBD1 (6 bases). Sequenced input: peripheral blood. The CDR3 DNA reads TGCGCCAGCAGCCCCGCGACAGGAGATACGCAGTATTTT. Translation gives CASSPATGDTQYF.